This entry lists 24 T cell receptor beta chains sequenced from one sample in a study of post-analysis software for immune sequencing data. Their specific antigens are unknown. General study points: When patients were compared with controls, about five TRBV segments were more frequent, TRBV5-6, TRBV5-1 and TRBV20-1 among them.

Unique-molecular-identifier-tagged TCR beta cDNA libraries were used. TCRdb analysed the PCR reads with MiXCR anew, one entry per CDR3 protein. The table shows fewer than 700,000 distinct CDR3 sequences, with roughly 47% occurring only once. Sequencing was performed on blood. The receptors shown here come from a girl under 18 with multiple sclerosis.

This chain uses TRBV20-1 with TRBJ2-5, with 7 bases identical to TRBD2. Germline CDR1 reads DFQATT; CDR2 reads SNEGSKA (reference sequence). Trimming at V came to 8 bases and at J to 2 bases, leaving 8 bases not matched to a gene. CDR3 length: 13 amino acids. DNA for the CDR3: TGCAGTCCACTAGCGTGGGATCAAGAGACCCAGTACTTC. Translating gives CSPLAWDQETQYF.

The chain uses TRBV5-1 and TRBJ2-3; TRBD2 aligns across 10 bases. V shed 3 bases, J shed 3 bases, and the junction held 4 bases outside the gene matches. The CDR3 sequence is 15 residues long. Germline V gene lookup returns CDR1 SGHRS and CDR2 YFSETQ. The CDR3 sequence is CASSYGAGGTDTQYF. CDR3 in DNA: TGCGCCAGCAGCTACGGAGCGGGAGGGACAGATACGCAGTATTTT.

The chain couples TRBV5-5 to TRBJ2-7; the match to TRBD1 covers 7 bases. Trimming took 5 bases from V and 3 from J; bases not matched to a gene: 11. Germline CDR1 SGHKS, CDR2 YYEKEE (reference sequence). The CDR3 extends over 15 amino acids. In DNA, the CDR3 is TGTGCCAGCAGTTTTGAATGGACAGGAGGCTACGAGCAGTACTTC. This translates into CASSFEWTGGYEQYF. Filled out from reference TRBV5-5 and TRBJ2-7, the complete variable domain reads DAGVTQSPTHLIKTRGQQVTLRCSPISGHKSVSWYQQVLGQGPQFIFQYYEKEERGRGNFPDRFSARQFPNYSSELNVNALLLGDSALYLCASSFEWTGGYEQYFGPGTRLTVT.

The J gene is TRBJ2-6, the V gene TRBV7-9; 8 bases line up with TRBD1. This CDR3 is built from 17 residues. The germline gives CDR1 SEHNR, CDR2 FQNEAQ (reference sequence). Trimming took 3 bases from V and 1 from J; bases not matched to a gene: 5. CDR3 sequence: CASSFWTGSSGANVLTF. CDR3 nucleotide sequence: TGTGCCAGCAGCTTCTGGACAGGGTCGTCTGGGGCCAACGTCCTGACTTTC. The full variable domain, rest sourced from reference TRBV7-9 and TRBJ2-6, is DTGVSQNPRHKITKRGQNVTFRCDPISEHNRLYWYRQTLGQGPEFLTYFQNEAQLEKSRLLSDRFSAERPKGSFSTLEIQRTEQGDSAMYLCASSFWTGSSGANVLTFGAGSRLTVL.

The J gene is TRBJ1-4, the V gene TRBV30; D remains ambiguous. V was cut by 2 bases and J by 8 bases, with 12 bases left in between. The CDR3 extends over 13 amino acids. Germline V gives CDR1 GTSNPN, CDR2 SVGIG (reference sequence). For the CDR3, the DNA is TGTGCCTGGAGTTTAGGAGGAGGCGAAAAACTGTTTTTT. The encoded protein is CAWSLGGGEKLFF.

The table lists this clonotype with a few counts. An end of the junction does not agree with germline; a read error may underlie this. The CDR3 DNA reads as TGCGCCACCAGCGGGGGACAGGGGGCCCACAATGAGCAGTTCTTC. Translating gives CATSGGQGAHNEQFF. This chain connects TRBV5-1 to TRBJ2-1; 12 positions agree with TRBD1. Per the germline V gene, CDR1 is SGHRS and CDR2 is YFSETQ. CDR3 length: 15 residues.

This rearrangement joins TRBV7-9 to TRBJ1-2; the D gene is possibly TRBD1 (6 bases). CDR1 is SEHNR and CDR2 is FQNEAQ in the germline V gene (reference sequence). Trimming took 5 bases from V and 6 from J, leaving 19 bases between them. CDR3 length: 15 amino acids. CDR3 loop: CASSPTRAGVHGYTF. CDR3 in DNA: TGTGCCAGCAGCCCAACGAGGGCAGGGGTCCATGGCTACACCTTC.

Note on this clonotype: Possible read error: a much larger clone is one base away. DNA of the CDR3: TGTGCCAGCAGTTACCCTAGCGGGAGCACAGATACGCAGTATTTT. Protein sequence: CASSYPSGSTDTQYF. The chain combines TRBV6-6 with TRBJ2-3; 8 bases align to TRBD2. With 2 bases clipped from V and 0 bases from J, the junction kept 1 base outside the gene matches. The germline V gene encodes CDR1 MNHNY and CDR2 SVGAGI (reference sequence). The CDR3 has 15 amino acids.

The genes are TRBV12-3 or TRBV12-4 and TRBJ1-1; perhaps TRBD1 as D (6 bases). The CDR3 length is 16 residues. The germline V and J ends were trimmed by 8 bases and 1 base, with 20 bases remaining between them. This CDR3 reads CASGERGGQRNTEAFF. The CDR3 DNA is TGTGCCAGCGGTGAACGAGGTGGACAGAGGAACACTGAAGCTTTCTTT.

This clonotype was seen a few times. The chain links TRBV12-3 or TRBV12-4 to TRBJ2-6, with a tentative D call TRBD2 (5 bases). The CDR3 runs 17 residues. The V end lost 6 bases, the J end lost 0 bases, and 15 bases lay between the germline ends. This CDR3 reads CASSPRLGGSGANVLTF. CDR3 sequence (DNA): TGTGCCAGCAGCCCCCGCCTTGGAGGCTCTGGGGCCAACGTCCTGACTTTC.

Only a few counts were recorded for this clonotype. This chain uses TRBV12-3 or TRBV12-4 with TRBJ2-7; TRBD2 matches at 7 bases. This CDR3 region has 15 residues. After removal of 6 bases from V and 1 base from J, the junction contained 9 bases not matched to a gene. CDR3 nucleotide sequence: TGTGCCAGCAGGGACCAGCGGGGACCGTCCTACGAGCAGTACTTC. It translates to CASRDQRGPSYEQYF.

The chain employs TRBV21-1 and TRBJ2-4; the D call in the table, TRBD1, was not verified against the DNA. TRBV21-1 is marked as a pseudogene. The CDR3 has 11 residues. CDR3 sequence: CASGRGNIQYF. Here the CDR3 DNA reads TGTGCCAGTGGCAGGGGAAACATTCAGTACTTC.

The chain links TRBV5-1 to TRBJ1-1; a weak D match, TRBD1 (6 bases). Trimming left V 1 base short and J 1 base short, with 20 bases between. The CDR3 contains 18 residues. The germline CDR1 and CDR2 sequences are SGHRS and YFSETQ. The CDR3 DNA is TGCGCCAGCAGCTTGCCGTACAGGGTCGGGGGTAGGAACACTGAAGCTTTCTTT. Translation: CASSLPYRVGGRNTEAFF.

This chain connects TRBV29-1 to TRBJ2-3; a weak D match, TRBD2 (5 bases). Germline V gives CDR1 SQVTM, CDR2 ANQGSEA. Between the trimmed V and J ends, which lost 6 bases and 1 base, there was a span of 14 bases. The CDR3 length is 14 residues. The CDR3 loop reads CSVLASRGTDTQYF. CDR3 nucleotides: TGCAGCGTCCTAGCAAGTCGGGGCACAGATACGCAGTATTTT.

In its sample, this clonotype was seen a few times. This chain links TRBV12-5 with TRBJ2-7, with TRBD1 as a possible D gene (5 bases). Between the trimmed V and J ends, which lost 0 bases and 6 bases, there was a span of 15 bases. There are 15 residues in the CDR3. Germline loops: CDR1 LGHNT, CDR2 FRNRAP. CDR3 region: CASGLVGKVQGEQYF. As DNA, the CDR3 is TGTGCTAGTGGTTTGGTAGGTAAGGTTCAGGGCGAGCAGTACTTC.

There are a few counts of this clonotype. The chain uses TRBV7-9 and TRBJ1-1; tentatively, D is TRBD1 (5 bases). Germline V gene data show CDR1 as SEHNR and CDR2 as FQNEAQ (reference sequence). V lost 5 bases and J lost 0, with 10 bases in between. The CDR3 consists of 14 residues. In nucleotides, the CDR3 is TGTGCCAGCAGCCGGGGACGGTTGAACACTGAAGCTTTCTTT. Translating gives CASSRGRLNTEAFF.

The rearrangement links TRBV24-1 to TRBJ1-2; D unclear. The germline CDR1 and CDR2 sequences are KGHDR and SFDVKD. The CDR3 loop spans 15 amino acids. Trimming removed 4 bases at V and 4 bases at J, with 15 bases between. This chain's CDR3 is CATSDGTRPRYGYTF. The CDR3 DNA reads as TGTGCCACCAGTGACGGAACCCGCCCACGCTATGGCTACACCTTC.

This clonotype occurred a few times. This chain links TRBV4-1 with TRBJ1-5; 10 positions agree with TRBD1. Germline trimming cut 1 base from V and 0 bases from J; bases unmatched to any gene: 6. Looked up from germline, CDR1 is MGHRA and CDR2 is YSYEKL. The CDR3 sequence is 18 residues long. This CDR3 is CASSQGRQGARSNQPQHF. CDR3 DNA sequence: TGCGCCAGCAGCCAAGGACGACAGGGGGCTCGTAGCAATCAGCCCCAGCATTTT.

The rearrangement joins TRBV3-1 to TRBJ2-7, with D unresolved. The J call is doubtful: the DNA matches TRBJ2-5 better. Germline V gene data show CDR1 as LGHDT and CDR2 as YNNKEL (reference sequence). The CDR3 sequence is 14 residues long. Written as DNA, the CDR3 is TGTGCCAGCAGCCCCTCTGGCGGTTCAGAGACCCAGTACTTC. This codes for CASSPSGGSETQYF.

The J gene is TRBJ2-1, the V gene TRBV20-1; 11 nucleotides agree with TRBD2. CDR3 length: 16 residues. Germline CDR1 and CDR2: DFQATT and SNEGSKA (reference sequence). The CDR3 spells CNGTSGGPVSYNEQFF. DNA for the CDR3: TGCAATGGGACTAGCGGAGGGCCGGTTTCCTACAATGAGCAGTTCTTC.

This clonotype was found a few times. J is TRBJ1-2 and V is TRBV24-1, with 9 bases aligning to TRBD1. Germline V gene lookup returns CDR1 KGHDR and CDR2 SFDVKD. The length of the CDR3 is 12 residues. V was clipped by 9 bases and J by 8 bases; unmatched bases: 6. The CDR3 nucleotides are TGTGCCACCTCACAGGGGGCTGGGGGCTACACCTTC. Translation: CATSQGAGGYTF.

This clonotype was seen once. The chain carries TRBV27 and TRBJ2-1; D is possibly TRBD2 (6 bases). Trimming left V 5 bases short and J 3 bases short, with 14 bases between. The CDR3 contains 15 residues. Germline assignment: CDR1 MNHEY and CDR2 SMNVEV (reference sequence). CDR3 residues: CASSRSSAHYNEQFF. CDR3 DNA sequence: TGTGCCAGCAGTCGCTCTAGCGCCCACTACAATGAGCAGTTCTTC.

In DNA form, the CDR3 reads TGTGCCAGCAGTACGCCGGGACAGGGGACCACAGATACGCAGTATTTT. Translated, it gives CASSTPGQGTTDTQYF. V is TRBV12-3 or TRBV12-4 and J is TRBJ2-3; 10 bases line up with TRBD1. The CDR3 length is 16 residues. V shed 5 bases and J 2 bases; nucleotides not matched to a gene: 7.

This clonotype was seen a few times. The V gene is TRBV4-1, the J gene TRBJ2-3; no definite D call. Trimming took off 0 bases at V and 7 bases at J, with 8 bases between the two ends. The CDR3 consists of 13 residues. The germline V gene encodes CDR1 MGHRA and CDR2 YSYEKL. The CDR3 DNA reads as TGCGCCAGCAGCCAAGAGAACGCCTATACGCAGTATTTT. Translated: CASSQENAYTQYF.